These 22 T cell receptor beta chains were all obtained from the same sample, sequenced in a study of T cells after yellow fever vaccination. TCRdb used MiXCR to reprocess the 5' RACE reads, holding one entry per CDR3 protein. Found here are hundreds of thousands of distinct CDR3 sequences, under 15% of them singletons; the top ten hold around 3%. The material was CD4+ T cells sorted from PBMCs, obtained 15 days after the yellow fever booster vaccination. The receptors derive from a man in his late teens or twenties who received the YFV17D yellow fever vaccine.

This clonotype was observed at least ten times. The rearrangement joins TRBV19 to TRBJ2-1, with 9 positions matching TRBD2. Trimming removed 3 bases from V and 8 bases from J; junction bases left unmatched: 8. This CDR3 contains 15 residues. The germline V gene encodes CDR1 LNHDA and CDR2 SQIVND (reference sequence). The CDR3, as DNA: TGTGCCAGTAGTATCAGGCGGGGGGGCAGGGATGAGCAGTTCTTC. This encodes CASSIRRGGRDEQFF.

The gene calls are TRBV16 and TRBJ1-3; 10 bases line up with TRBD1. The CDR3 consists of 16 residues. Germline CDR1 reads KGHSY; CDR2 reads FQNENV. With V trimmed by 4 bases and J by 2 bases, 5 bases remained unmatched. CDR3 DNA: TGTGCCAGCAGCCGGGACAGGGGAGCACCTGGAAACACCATATATTTT. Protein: CASSRDRGAPGNTIYF.

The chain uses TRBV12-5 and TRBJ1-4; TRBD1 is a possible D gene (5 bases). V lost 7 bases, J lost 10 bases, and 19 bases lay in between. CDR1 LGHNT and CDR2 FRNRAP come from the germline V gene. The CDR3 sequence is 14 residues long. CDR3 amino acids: CASAPTSWGGKLFF. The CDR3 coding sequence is TGTGCTAGTGCGCCCACCTCCTGGGGGGGAAAACTGTTTTTT.

The CDR3 here is CASSWKGQDVEQYF. CDR3 coding DNA: TGCGCCAGCAGCTGGAAGGGACAGGACGTCGAGCAGTACTTC. The chain uses TRBV5-1 and TRBJ2-7; 8 bases are a match to TRBD1. The CDR3 is 14 amino acids. Per germline, CDR1 SGHRS and CDR2 YFSETQ. Germline trimming cut 3 bases from V and 6 bases from J; bases unmatched to any gene: 8.

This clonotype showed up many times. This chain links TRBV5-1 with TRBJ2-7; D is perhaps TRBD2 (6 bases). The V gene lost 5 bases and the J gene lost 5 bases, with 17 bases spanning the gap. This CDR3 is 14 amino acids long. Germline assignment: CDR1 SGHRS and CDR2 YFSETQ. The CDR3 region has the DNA TGCGCCAGCAGGGTGGCGGGACTTAGGAACGAGCAGTACTTC. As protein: CASRVAGLRNEQYF.

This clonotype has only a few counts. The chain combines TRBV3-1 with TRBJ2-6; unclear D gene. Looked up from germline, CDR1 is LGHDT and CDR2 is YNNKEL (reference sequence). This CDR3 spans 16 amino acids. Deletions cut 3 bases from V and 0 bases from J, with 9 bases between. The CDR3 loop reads CASSQGAYSGANVLTF. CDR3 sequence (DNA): TGTGCCAGCAGCCAGGGTGCGTACTCTGGGGCCAACGTCCTGACTTTC.

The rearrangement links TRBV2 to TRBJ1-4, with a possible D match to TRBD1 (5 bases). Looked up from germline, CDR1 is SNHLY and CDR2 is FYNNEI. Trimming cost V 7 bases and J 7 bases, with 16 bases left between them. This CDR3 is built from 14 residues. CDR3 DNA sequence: TGTGCCAGCACGAGGGGAGGGGCCAGTGAAAAACTGTTTTTT. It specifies CASTRGGASEKLFF.

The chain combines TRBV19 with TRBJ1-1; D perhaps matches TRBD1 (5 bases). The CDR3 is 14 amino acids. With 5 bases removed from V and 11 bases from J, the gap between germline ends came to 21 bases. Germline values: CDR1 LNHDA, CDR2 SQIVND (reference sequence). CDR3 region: CASSPGLQGFNAFF. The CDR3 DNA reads TGTGCCAGTAGTCCTGGTTTGCAGGGCTTTAATGCTTTCTTT. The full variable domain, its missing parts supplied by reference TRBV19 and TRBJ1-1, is DGGITQSPKYLFRKEGQNVTLSCEQNLNHDAMYWYRQDPGQGLRLIYYSQIVNDFQKGDIAEGYSVSREKKESFPLTVTSAQKNPTAFYLCASSPGLQGFNAFFGQGTRLTVV.

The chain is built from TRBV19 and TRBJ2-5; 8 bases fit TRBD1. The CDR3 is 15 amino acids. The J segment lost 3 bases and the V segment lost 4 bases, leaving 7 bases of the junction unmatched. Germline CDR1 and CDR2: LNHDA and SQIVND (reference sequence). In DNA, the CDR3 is TGTGCCAGTAGTACTTCCCGGACAGGGAAAGAGACCCAGTACTTC. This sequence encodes CASSTSRTGKETQYF.

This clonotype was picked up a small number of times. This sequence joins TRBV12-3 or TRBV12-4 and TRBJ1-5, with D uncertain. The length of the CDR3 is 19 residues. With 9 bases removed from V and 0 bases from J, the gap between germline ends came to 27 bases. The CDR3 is CASNSDRVFTPNSNQPQHF. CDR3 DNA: TGTGCCAGTAACTCCGATAGGGTATTTACACCGAATAGCAATCAGCCCCAGCATTTT.

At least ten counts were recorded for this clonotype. CDR3 nucleotides: TGTGCCATCAGTGAGTCCGGGCCTCCGAATTCACCCCTCCACTTT. Its protein product is CAISESGPPNSPLHF. The J gene is TRBJ1-6, the V gene TRBV10-3; unclear D gene. Trimming removed 0 bases at V and 7 bases at J, with 10 bases between. The CDR3 loop spans 15 amino acids. CDR1 is ENHRY and CDR2 is SYGVKD in the germline V gene.

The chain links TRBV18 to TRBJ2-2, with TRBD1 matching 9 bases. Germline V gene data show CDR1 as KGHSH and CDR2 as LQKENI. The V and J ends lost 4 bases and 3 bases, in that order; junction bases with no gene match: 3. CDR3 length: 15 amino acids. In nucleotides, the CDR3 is TGTGCCAGCTCACGTCGGACAGGGGACACCGGGGAGCTGTTTTTT. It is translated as CASSRRTGDTGELFF.

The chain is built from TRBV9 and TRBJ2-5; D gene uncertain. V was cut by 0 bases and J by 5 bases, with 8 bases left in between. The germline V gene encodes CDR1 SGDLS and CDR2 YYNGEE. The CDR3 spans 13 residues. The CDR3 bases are TGTGCCAGCAGCGTAGGGGAAAGGGAGACCCAGTACTTC. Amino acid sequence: CASSVGERETQYF. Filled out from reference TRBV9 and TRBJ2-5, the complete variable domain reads DSGVTQTPKHLITATGQRVTLRCSPRSGDLSVYWYQQSLDQGLQFLIQYYNGEERAKGNILERFSAQQFPDLHSELNLSSLELGDSALYFCASSVGERETQYFGPGTRLLVL.

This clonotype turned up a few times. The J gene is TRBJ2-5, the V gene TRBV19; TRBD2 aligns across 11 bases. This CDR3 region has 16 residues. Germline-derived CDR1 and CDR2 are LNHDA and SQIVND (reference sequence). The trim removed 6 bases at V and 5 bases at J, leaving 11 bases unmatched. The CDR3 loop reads CASSPTTSGGGETQYF. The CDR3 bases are TGTGCCAGTAGCCCTACCACTAGCGGGGGTGGGGAGACCCAGTACTTC.

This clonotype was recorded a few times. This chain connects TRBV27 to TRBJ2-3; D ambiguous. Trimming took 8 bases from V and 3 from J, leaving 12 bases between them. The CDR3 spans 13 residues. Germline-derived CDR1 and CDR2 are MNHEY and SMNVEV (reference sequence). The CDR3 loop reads CASRRQETDTQYF. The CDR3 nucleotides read TGTGCCAGCCGACGCCAGGAGACAGATACGCAGTATTTT.

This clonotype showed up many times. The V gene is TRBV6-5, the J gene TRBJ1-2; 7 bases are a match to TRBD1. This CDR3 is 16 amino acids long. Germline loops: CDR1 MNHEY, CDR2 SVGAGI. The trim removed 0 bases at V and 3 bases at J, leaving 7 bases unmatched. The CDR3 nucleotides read TGTGCCAGCAGTTACTCGGACAGGCTGGGGGACTATGGCTACACCTTC. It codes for CASSYSDRLGDYGYTF.

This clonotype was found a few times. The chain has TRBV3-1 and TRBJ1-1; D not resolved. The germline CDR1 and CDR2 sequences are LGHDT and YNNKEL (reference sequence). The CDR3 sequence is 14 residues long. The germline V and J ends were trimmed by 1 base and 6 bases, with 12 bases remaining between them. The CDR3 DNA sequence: TGTGCCAGCAGCCAAGGGAGTGGTTTCGCTGAAGCTTTCTTT. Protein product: CASSQGSGFAEAFF.

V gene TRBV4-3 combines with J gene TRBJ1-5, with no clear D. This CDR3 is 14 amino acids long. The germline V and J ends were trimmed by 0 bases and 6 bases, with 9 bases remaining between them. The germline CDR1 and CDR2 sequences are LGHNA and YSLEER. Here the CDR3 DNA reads TGCGCCAGCAGCCAAGAAAGGCGGAGTCAGCCCCAGCATTTT. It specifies CASSQERRSQPQHF.

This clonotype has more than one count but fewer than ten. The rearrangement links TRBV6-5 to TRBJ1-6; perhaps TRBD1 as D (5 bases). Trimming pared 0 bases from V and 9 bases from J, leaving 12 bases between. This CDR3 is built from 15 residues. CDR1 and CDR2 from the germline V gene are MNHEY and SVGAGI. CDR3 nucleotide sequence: TGTGCCAGCAGTTACTCGACAGCGGTTCGTTCACCCCTCCACTTT. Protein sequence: CASSYSTAVRSPLHF.

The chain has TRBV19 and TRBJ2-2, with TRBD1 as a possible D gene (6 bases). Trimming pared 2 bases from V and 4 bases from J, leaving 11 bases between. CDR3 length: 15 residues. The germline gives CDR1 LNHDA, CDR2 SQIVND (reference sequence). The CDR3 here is CASSIMGRGTGELFF. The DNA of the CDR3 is TGTGCCAGTAGTATAATGGGCAGGGGCACCGGGGAGCTGTTTTTT.

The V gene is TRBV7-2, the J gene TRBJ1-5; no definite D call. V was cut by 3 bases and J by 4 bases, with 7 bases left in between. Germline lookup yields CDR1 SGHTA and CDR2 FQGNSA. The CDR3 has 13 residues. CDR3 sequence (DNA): TGTGCCAGCAGCTTTGGTCAGAATCAGCCCCAGCATTTT. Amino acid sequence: CASSFGQNQPQHF.

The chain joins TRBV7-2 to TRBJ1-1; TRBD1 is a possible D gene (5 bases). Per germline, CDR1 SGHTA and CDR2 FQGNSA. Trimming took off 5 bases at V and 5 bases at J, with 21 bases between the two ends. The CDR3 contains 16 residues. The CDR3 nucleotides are TGTGCCAGCAGCCCCGGTTCGGGACTCCAAGGGACTGAAGCTTTCTTT. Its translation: CASSPGSGLQGTEAFF.